This T cell receptor (beta chain) appears in the sequencing data of a study of technical replicates of blood from a few donors. Germline V CDR1 and CDR2: SGHRS, YFSETQ. V trimming: 2 bases; J trimming: 2 bases; junction bases outside the gene matches: 13. The CDR3 sequence is 17 residues long. Clones were read by immunoSEQ multiplex PCR, and TCRdb kept only the in-frame ones, dropping some. The sample holds around 70,000 clones, around 97% seen once. This chain uses TRBV5-1 with TRBJ2-7, with TRBD1 identical over 7 bases. The TCR originated in a human donor in good health. Sequenced material: T cells isolated from PBMCs. CDR3 sequence reads: CASSLSTGTANPYEQYF. CDR3 nucleotides: TGCGCCAGCAGCTTATCCACCGGGACAGCGAACCCCTACGAGCAGTACTTC.